This TCR beta chain was observed in a study of OX40 agonist ivuxolimab in advanced cancers. Clones were read by immunoSEQ multiplex PCR, and TCRdb kept only the in-frame ones, dropping some. This table holds about 60,000 clones, 86% found once. The sample holds a few counts of this clone. The CDR3 spans 15 residues. Germline trimming cut 4 bases from V and 4 bases from J; bases unmatched to any gene: 9. Germline-derived CDR1 and CDR2 are SQVTM and ANQGSEA. The TCR comes from an adult with an advanced solid tumor such as melanoma, head and neck, liver or kidney cancer. The input for sequencing was CD4+ or CD8+ T cells sorted from blood, taken in a trial of the OX40 agonist ivuxolimab. The chain employs TRBV29-1 and TRBJ2-2, with TRBD2 matching 7 bases. CDR3 sequence reads: CSVGLAGVVTGELFF. Written as DNA, the CDR3 is TGCAGCGTTGGTCTGGCGGGAGTTGTCACCGGGGAGCTGTTTTTT.